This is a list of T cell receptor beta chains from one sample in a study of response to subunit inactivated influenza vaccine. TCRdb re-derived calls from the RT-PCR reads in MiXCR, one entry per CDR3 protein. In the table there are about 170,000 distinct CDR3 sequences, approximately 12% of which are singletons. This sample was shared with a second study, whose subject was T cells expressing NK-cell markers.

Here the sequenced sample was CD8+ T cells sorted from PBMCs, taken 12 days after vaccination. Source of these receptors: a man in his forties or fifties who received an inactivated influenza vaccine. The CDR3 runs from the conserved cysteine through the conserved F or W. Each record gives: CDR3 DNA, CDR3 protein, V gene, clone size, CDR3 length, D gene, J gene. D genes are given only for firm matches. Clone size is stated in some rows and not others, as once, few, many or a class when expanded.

CDR3nt: TGTGCCAGCAGGGGCGAGCCGGGACTACAAAACACCGGGGAGCTGTTTTTT; CDR3aa: CASRGEPGLQNTGELFF; v_gene: TRBV12-3/TRBV12-4; abundance: .; len: 17; d_gene: TRBD2; j_gene: TRBJ2-2
CDR3nt: TGTGCCAGCAGCTTAGTAGGAACCGGGATCAATGAGCAGTTCTTC; CDR3aa: CASSLVGTGINEQFF; v_gene: TRBV7-2; abundance: .; len: 15; d_gene: .; j_gene: TRBJ2-1
CDR3nt: TGTGCCAGCAGTTTAAACCTCGGACAGGGGGAAGGAGAGACCCAGTACTTC; CDR3aa: CASSLNLGQGEGETQYF; v_gene: TRBV28; abundance: many; len: 17; d_gene: TRBD1; j_gene: TRBJ2-5
CDR3nt: TGCAGCGTTGAAGATGGACAGGGTCCAGATACGCAGTATTTT; CDR3aa: CSVEDGQGPDTQYF; v_gene: TRBV29-1; abundance: few; len: 14; d_gene: TRBD1; j_gene: TRBJ2-3
CDR3nt: TGTGCCAGCAGTTTATCCGGGTCTAGCACAGATACGCAGTATTTT; CDR3aa: CASSLSGSSTDTQYF; v_gene: TRBV12-3/TRBV12-4; abundance: many; len: 15; d_gene: .; j_gene: TRBJ2-3
CDR3nt: TGCGCCAGCAGCGGGATTGGAGAGGGAGGCACCGGGGAGCTGTTTTTT; CDR3aa: CASSGIGEGGTGELFF; v_gene: TRBV5-1; abundance: few; len: 16; d_gene: .; j_gene: TRBJ2-2
CDR3nt: TGTGCCAGCAGCTCACCGGGACAGGGGATTTTCTGGGTTTCCTACGAGCAGTACTTC; CDR3aa: CASSSPGQGIFWVSYEQYF; v_gene: TRBV11-2; abundance: .; len: 19; d_gene: TRBD1; j_gene: TRBJ2-7
CDR3nt: TGTGCCAGCACCTTGTCCCCCGACACTGAAGCTTTCTTT; CDR3aa: CASTLSPDTEAFF; v_gene: TRBV6-1; abundance: .; len: 13; d_gene: .; j_gene: TRBJ1-1
CDR3nt: TGTGCCTGGACTTGGGGGGGCCCCTACAATGAGCAGTTCTTC; CDR3aa: CAWTWGGPYNEQFF; v_gene: TRBV30; abundance: .; len: 14; d_gene: .; j_gene: TRBJ2-1
CDR3nt: TGTGCCAGCATTGGCGGGAACCCCTACGAGCAGTACTTC; CDR3aa: CASIGGNPYEQYF; v_gene: TRBV27; abundance: few; len: 13; d_gene: .; j_gene: TRBJ2-7
CDR3nt: TGTGCCAGCAGTTTTACTTCGGGAGCTACCGGGGAGCTGTTTTTT; CDR3aa: CASSFTSGATGELFF; v_gene: TRBV6-5; abundance: .; len: 15; d_gene: .; j_gene: TRBJ2-2
CDR3nt: TGTGCCAGCAGTCCCATAGGTAGGACTGCTCAAGAGACCCAGTACTTC; CDR3aa: CASSPIGRTAQETQYF; v_gene: TRBV28; abundance: .; len: 16; d_gene: .; j_gene: TRBJ2-5
CDR3nt: TGTGCCAGCAGCCAGGAGTGGACGGGTGGCTACACCTTC; CDR3aa: CASSQEWTGGYTF; v_gene: TRBV4-2; abundance: once; len: 13; d_gene: .; j_gene: TRBJ1-2
CDR3nt: TGTGCCATTGGGACAGGGGTTGTTAATGAGCAGTTCTTC; CDR3aa: CAIGTGVVNEQFF; v_gene: TRBV7-9; abundance: few; len: 13; d_gene: TRBD1; j_gene: TRBJ2-1